These 23 T cell receptor beta chains were sequenced from one sample in a study of read filtering for tumor transcriptome and immune sequencing. The library was built from around 400 ng RNA with molecular barcoded adaptors for alpha/delta and beta/gamma chains. TCRdb processed the reads anew with MiXCR; each CDR3 protein has one entry. The sample includes tens of thousands of distinct CDR3 sequences, roughly 13% of them seen just once. Sequencing was done on a sample of a population of CD138-negative cells sorted from bone marrow. The receptors stem from a donor over 35 with multiple myeloma.

This clonotype has ten or more counts. The chain couples TRBV28 to TRBJ1-5; D ambiguous. V was shortened by 2 bases and J by 5 bases, with 4 bases between the two germline ends. The CDR3 has 12 residues. Germline loops: CDR1 MDHEN, CDR2 SYDVKM. CDR3 nucleotides: TGTGCCAGCAGTTTACGTGATCAGCCCCAGCATTTT. This sequence encodes CASSLRDQPQHF.

This clonotype was found many times. The CDR3 sequence is CANGQAPNQPQHF. The CDR3 nucleotides are TGTGCCAACGGACAGGCCCCCAATCAGCCCCAGCATTTT. The chain joins TRBV28 to TRBJ1-5; 7 bases fit TRBD1. Germline loops: CDR1 MDHEN, CDR2 SYDVKM. This CDR3 is 13 amino acids long. Trimming cost V 10 bases and J 3 bases; bases outside gene matches: 6.

This clonotype was found many times. The chain combines TRBV7-2 with TRBJ1-6; weak D call: TRBD1 (5 bases). The CDR3 is 16 amino acids. V lost 5 bases, J lost 1 base, and 12 bases lay in between. Looked up from germline, CDR1 is SGHTA and CDR2 is FQGNSA. In DNA, the CDR3 is TGTGCCAGCAGCCTGGGGGGGTTGTCCTATAATTCACCCCTCCACTTT. It translates to CASSLGGLSYNSPLHF.

Ten or more counts support this clonotype. The chain carries TRBV4-1 and TRBJ1-5; D may be TRBD1 (5 bases). The CDR3 spans 14 residues. Between the trimmed V and J ends, which lost 3 bases and 4 bases, there was a span of 10 bases. Germline V lookup: CDR1 MGHRA, CDR2 YSYEKL. CDR3 protein: CASSQQGRNQPQHF. The CDR3 region has the DNA TGCGCCAGCAGCCAGCAGGGAAGGAATCAGCCCCAGCATTTT.

This clonotype was seen many times. The rearrangement joins TRBV2 to TRBJ2-4, with D perhaps matching TRBD1 (5 bases). The CDR3 has 15 residues. In germline, CDR1 is SNHLY, CDR2 FYNNEI. V lost 3 bases, J lost 4 bases, and 13 bases lay in between. CDR3 residues: CASSESGLIKNIQYF. The CDR3 DNA sequence: TGTGCCAGCAGTGAGTCAGGGCTCATTAAAAACATTCAGTACTTC.

This clonotype was seen repeatedly, ten times or more. The V gene is TRBV2, the J gene TRBJ2-2; TRBD2 matches at 10 bases. After removal of 2 bases from V and 4 bases from J, the junction contained 4 bases not matched to a gene. The CDR3 length is 16 residues. Germline CDR1 reads SNHLY; CDR2 reads FYNNEI. As DNA, the CDR3 is TGTGCCAGCAGTGAATCGCTAGCGGGAGTCACCGGGGAGCTGTTTTTT. Protein: CASSESLAGVTGELFF.

This clonotype has at least ten counts. The chain has TRBV4-1 and TRBJ2-1; D is undetermined. V lost 4 bases, J lost 9 bases, and 16 bases lay in between. Germline V gives CDR1 MGHRA, CDR2 YSYEKL. This CDR3 is 14 amino acids long. The CDR3 loop is CASSPQDGAGEQFF. In nucleotides, the CDR3 is TGCGCCAGCAGCCCCCAGGACGGAGCAGGTGAGCAGTTCTTC.

This clonotype was seen at least ten times. This chain joins TRBV28 and TRBJ2-6, with D unclear. There are 15 residues in the CDR3. CDR1 and CDR2 (germline): MDHEN, SYDVKM. Trimming shortened V by 5 bases and J by 5 bases, and 13 bases separated the two germline ends. In nucleotides, the CDR3 is TGTGCCAGCAGTCAGTTGGGTGCTTGGGCCAACGTCCTGACTTTC. Its translation: CASSQLGAWANVLTF.

Details on this clonotype: This sequence may be a read error, since a much larger clone differs from it by one base. The genes are TRBV6-5 and TRBJ1-5; 8 positions match TRBD1. The CDR3 extends over 17 amino acids. From germline, CDR1 is MNHEY and CDR2 SVGAGI. CDR3 amino acids: CASRQTTGGRGNQTQHF. In DNA, the CDR3 is TGTGCCAGCAGGCAAACAACAGGGGGTCGGGGCAATCAGACCCAGCATTTT.

The chain uses TRBV5-1 and TRBJ1-6, with TRBD1 identical over 8 bases. This CDR3 comprises 16 residues. The V gene's germline CDR1 is SGHRS and CDR2 YFSETQ. Germline trimming cut 0 bases from V and 5 bases from J; bases unmatched to any gene: 4. CDR3 sequence (DNA): TGCGCCAGCAGCTTGGTAGGACAGGGAAATAATTCACCCCTCCACTTT. Protein: CASSLVGQGNNSPLHF.

Many counts were recorded for this clonotype. The chain recombines TRBV29-1 with TRBJ1-4; the D is unclear. The CDR3 runs to 12 residues. Deletions cut 6 bases from V and 10 bases from J, with 15 bases between. In germline, CDR1 is SQVTM, CDR2 ANQGSEA. Written as DNA, the CDR3 is TGCAGCGTGGTGTTTTACCACGGAAAACTGTTTTTT. Its protein is CSVVFYHGKLFF.

This clonotype was counted ten times or more. V is TRBV11-3 and J is TRBJ2-1, with a possible D match to TRBD2 (6 bases). Looked up from germline, CDR1 is SGHNT and CDR2 is YENEEA. The CDR3 has 14 residues. Deletions cut 4 bases from V and 6 bases from J, with 13 bases between. CDR3 bases: TGTGCCAGCAGCTCACGGGAGAGGTCCAATGAGCAGTTCTTC. Its translation is CASSSRERSNEQFF.

This clonotype occurred a few times. A read error is possible here, since a much larger clone lies one base away. The CDR3, as DNA: TGTGCCAGCAGCTTTTACAAAGAGACCCGGTACTTC. It is translated as CASSFYKETRYF. This chain connects TRBV7-8 to TRBJ2-5; D unresolved. The germline CDR1 and CDR2 sequences are SGHVS and FQNEAQ. The CDR3 extends over 12 amino acids.

This clonotype was seen repeatedly, ten times or more. The genes are TRBV6-5 and TRBJ2-7, with 9 bases matching TRBD2. J gave up 1 base and V 5 bases, and 12 bases lay outside the gene matches. This CDR3 contains 17 residues. The germline gives CDR1 MNHEY, CDR2 SVGAGI. The CDR3 bases are TGTGCCAGCAGTCGAACCTTTCCGACTAGCGGTTCCTACGAGCAGTACTTC. Its protein product is CASSRTFPTSGSYEQYF.

There are many counts of this clonotype. This chain uses TRBV25-1 with TRBJ1-3; no definite D call. In germline, CDR1 is MGHDK, CDR2 SYGVNS. V lost 3 bases and J lost 0, with 9 bases in between. There are 15 residues in the CDR3. The CDR3 is CASSEQSRSGNTIYF. The DNA of the CDR3 is TGTGCCAGCAGTGAGCAGTCTCGCTCTGGAAACACCATATATTTT. The full variable domain, its missing parts supplied by reference TRBV25-1 and TRBJ1-3, is EADIYQTPRYLVIGTGKKITLECSQTMGHDKMYWYQQDPGMELHLIHYSYGVNSTEKGDLSSESTVSRIRTEHFPLTLESARPSHTSQYLCASSEQSRSGNTIYFGEGSWLTVV.

As regards this clonotype: A much larger clone lies a single base off, so this may be a read error. The V gene is TRBV10-3, the J gene TRBJ2-5, with a weak D call TRBD2 (7 bases). The end of the DNA aligns better with TRBJ2-1, so the J call may be wrong. Germline assignment: CDR1 ENHRY and CDR2 SYGVKD. The CDR3 runs to 14 residues. The CDR3 sequence is CAISIGGPYETQFF. CDR3 bases: TGTGCCATCTCTATCGGGGGGCCGTACGAGACCCAGTTCTTC.

This clonotype was observed a handful of times. It may be a read error: a sequence one base away is much more abundant. J is TRBJ2-3 and V is TRBV7-3, with D possibly being TRBD2 (6 bases). There are 14 residues in the CDR3. Germline V gives CDR1 SGHTA, CDR2 FQGTGA. The DNA for the CDR3 is TGTGCCAGCAGCTTGCGGGGAGGCACAGGTACGCAGTATTTT. Protein product: CASSLRGGTGTQYF.

This clonotype has at least ten counts. CDR3 region: CASSQDLLGGAGANVLTF. The DNA for the CDR3 is TGTGCCAGCAGCCAAGATCTTCTGGGGGGAGCTGGGGCCAACGTCCTGACTTTC. The genes are TRBV4-2 and TRBJ2-6; D possibly corresponds to TRBD2 (6 bases). CDR3 length: 18 residues. Germline loops: CDR1 LGHNA, CDR2 YNFKEQ. V was clipped by 0 bases and J by 2 bases, with 14 bases between them.

Concerning this clonotype itself: A far bigger clonotype differs at one base, so this is likely a read error. V is TRBV7-9 and J is TRBJ2-2, with D possibly matching TRBD2 (6 bases). CDR1 is SEHNR and CDR2 is FQNEAQ in the germline V gene (reference sequence). This CDR3 contains 14 residues. The CDR3 coding sequence is TGTGCCAGCAGCTCGGGGTTCAACACCGGGGGGCTGTTTTTT. It specifies CASSSGFNTGGLFF.

At least ten counts were recorded for this clonotype. This chain links TRBV6-1 with TRBJ2-7; D might be TRBD1 (6 bases). The CDR3 has 12 amino acids. Germline lookup yields CDR1 MNHNS and CDR2 SASEGT. The V end lost 5 bases, the J end lost 3 bases, and 8 bases lay between the germline ends. Here the CDR3 DNA reads TGTGCCAGCAGTCTACAGGGCTACGAGCAGTACTTC. The encoded protein is CASSLQGYEQYF.

In this sample, this clonotype turned up many times. This chain uses TRBV10-3 with TRBJ1-3; 9 positions match TRBD1. Germline V lookup: CDR1 ENHRY, CDR2 SYGVKD. V lost 10 bases to trimming and J lost 7 bases; unmatched junction nucleotides: 14. The CDR3 has 15 amino acids. Here the CDR3 DNA reads TGTGCCACCACTACGACAGGGGGAGTCGGGAACACCATATATTTT. Translated, it gives CATTTTGGVGNTIYF.

This clonotype was counted between two and nine times. A read error may produce the germline difference seen at one junction end. This sequence joins TRBV29-1 and TRBJ2-7, with 8 bases aligning to TRBD2. The CDR3 is 15 residues long. Germline V gene sequence: CDR1 SQVTM, CDR2 ANQGSEA. CDR3 nucleotide sequence: TGCAGCGTGGGACTAGGGGGAGGGCCTGGGGGAGAGCTGTACTTC. This gives the protein CSVGLGGGPGGELYF.

The V and J genes are TRBV3-1 and TRBJ2-3, with D possibly being TRBD2 (5 bases). There are 14 residues in the CDR3. With 2 bases removed from V and 2 bases from J, the gap between germline ends came to 8 bases. Germline V gene data show CDR1 as LGHDT and CDR2 as YNNKEL (reference sequence). Here the CDR3 reads CASSQRDHTDTQYF. CDR3 coding DNA: TGTGCCAGCAGCCAACGGGATCACACAGATACGCAGTATTTT.